A selection of T cell receptor beta chains follows, all from one sample in a study of T-cell memory formation after mild COVID-19. One entry per CDR3 protein, called by TCRdb with MiXCR from the 5' RACE reads. Of 470,000 or so distinct CDR3 sequences listed, around 17% are singletons. Sequences were obtained from PBMCs or a T cell subset sorted from them (not recorded which). Every receptor here comes from a man aged 18 to 29 who had mild COVID-19 (a few samples of this study predate the infection). Cell type and time point are not known. The CDR3 runs from the conserved cysteine through the conserved F or W. The order of the fields is clone size, J gene, D gene, V gene, CDR3 DNA, CDR3 protein. A D gene is named only where the DNA matches it firmly. The size of a clone is reported for some rows only, either as once, few or many, or as a class for expanded clones.

abundance: once; j_gene: TRBJ1-2; d_gene: NA; v_gene: TRBV5-6; CDR3nt: TGTGCCAGCAGCTCACAGGGAGGGGTGGATGGCTACACCTTC; CDR3aa: CASSSQGGVDGYTF
abundance: few; j_gene: TRBJ2-1; d_gene: NA; v_gene: TRBV6-5; CDR3nt: TGTGCCAGCAGTTACTCTGGCAGGAGCGGCAATGAGCAGTTCTTC; CDR3aa: CASSYSGRSGNEQFF
abundance: few; j_gene: TRBJ2-2; d_gene: NA; v_gene: TRBV28; CDR3nt: TGTGCCAGCAGTCCATACGGGAGCACCGGGGAGCTGTTTTTT; CDR3aa: CASSPYGSTGELFF
abundance: few; j_gene: TRBJ1-2; d_gene: NA; v_gene: TRBV5-5; CDR3nt: TGTGCCAGCAGCGGTTTCAGCGGCTACACCTTC; CDR3aa: CASSGFSGYTF
abundance: NA; j_gene: TRBJ1-3; d_gene: NA; v_gene: TRBV7-8; CDR3nt: TGTGCCAGCAACCGAGGGACTCTCAAAAGCTCTGGAAACACCATATATTTT; CDR3aa: CASNRGTLKSSGNTIYF
abundance: NA; j_gene: TRBJ1-1; d_gene: NA; v_gene: TRBV7-9; CDR3nt: TGTGCCAGCAGCGGAGCCGGGACAAGGAACACTGAAGCTTTCTTT; CDR3aa: CASSGAGTRNTEAFF
abundance: many; j_gene: TRBJ1-2; d_gene: TRBD1; v_gene: TRBV4-1; CDR3nt: TGCGCCAGCAGCCTCAGGACAGGGGGCAGCTATGGCTACACCTTC; CDR3aa: CASSLRTGGSYGYTF
abundance: NA; j_gene: TRBJ2-3; d_gene: NA; v_gene: TRBV4-1; CDR3nt: TGCGCCAGCAGTATGGCGGTAGATACGCAGTATTTT; CDR3aa: CASSMAVDTQYF
abundance: many; j_gene: TRBJ2-7; d_gene: NA; v_gene: TRBV7-2; CDR3nt: TGTGCCAGCAGCTACGACAGCTCCTACGAGCAGTACTTC; CDR3aa: CASSYDSSYEQYF
abundance: NA; j_gene: TRBJ1-4; d_gene: NA; v_gene: TRBV19; CDR3nt: TGTGCCAGTAGCCAATCCGGGACTCCAGGCGAAAAACTGTTTTTT; CDR3aa: CASSQSGTPGEKLFF
abundance: few; j_gene: TRBJ2-2; d_gene: NA; v_gene: TRBV4-3; CDR3nt: TGCGCCAGCAGCCGATCCGGGACTTCTGACACCGGGGAGCTGTTTTTT; CDR3aa: CASSRSGTSDTGELFF
abundance: many; j_gene: TRBJ2-5; d_gene: TRBD2; v_gene: TRBV10-3; CDR3nt: TGTGCCATCAGTGATTCCCCACCGGGGGGGCGAACCTACCAAGAGACCCAGTACTTC; CDR3aa: CAISDSPPGGRTYQETQYF
abundance: NA; j_gene: TRBJ2-1; d_gene: NA; v_gene: TRBV7-9; CDR3nt: TGTGCCAGCAGCTCAACTCCCTCTCTAAGTGAGCAGTTCTTC; CDR3aa: CASSSTPSLSEQFF
abundance: few; j_gene: TRBJ2-1; d_gene: NA; v_gene: TRBV4-3; CDR3nt: TGCGCCAGCAGCCCCCGCCGGGACTGGCCCTACAATGAGCAGTTCTTC; CDR3aa: CASSPRRDWPYNEQFF
abundance: NA; j_gene: TRBJ2-1; d_gene: TRBD1; v_gene: TRBV6-1; CDR3nt: TGTGCCAGCAGTGATCGGACAGGGTCCCATGAGCAGTTCTTC; CDR3aa: CASSDRTGSHEQFF
abundance: NA; j_gene: TRBJ2-3; d_gene: NA; v_gene: TRBV6-2/TRBV6-3; CDR3nt: TGTGCCAGCAGTTACTCGATCTCCGGGTCCGTCACAGATACGCAGTATTTT; CDR3aa: CASSYSISGSVTDTQYF
abundance: NA; j_gene: TRBJ2-1; d_gene: TRBD2; v_gene: TRBV7-6; CDR3nt: TGTGACAGCAGCAGCTCCCCGGGACTAGCGGGGGGGCAGGTGGATGAGCAGTTCTTC; CDR3aa: CDSSSSPGLAGGQVDEQFF
abundance: few; j_gene: TRBJ2-1; d_gene: NA; v_gene: TRBV28; CDR3nt: TGTGCCAGCACCAAACGAGGGAATGAGCAGTTCTTC; CDR3aa: CASTKRGNEQFF
abundance: few; j_gene: TRBJ2-2; d_gene: NA; v_gene: TRBV5-5; CDR3nt: TGTGCCAGCAGCTTGGTTGGGGGCCGCACCGGGGAGCTGTTTTTT; CDR3aa: CASSLVGGRTGELFF
abundance: many; j_gene: TRBJ2-2; d_gene: TRBD1; v_gene: TRBV5-1; CDR3nt: TGCGCCAGCAGACGCGGGACAGGGGCGAACACCGGGGAGCTGTTTTTT; CDR3aa: CASRRGTGANTGELFF
abundance: few; j_gene: TRBJ1-5; d_gene: NA; v_gene: TRBV4-1; CDR3nt: TGCGCCAGCAGCCAAGGGTCGGGGTATCAGCCCCAGCATTTT; CDR3aa: CASSQGSGYQPQHF
abundance: NA; j_gene: TRBJ1-2; d_gene: NA; v_gene: TRBV3-1; CDR3nt: TGTGCCAGCAGGGGAGTAAACAACTATGGCTACACCTTC; CDR3aa: CASRGVNNYGYTF
abundance: NA; j_gene: TRBJ1-2; d_gene: NA; v_gene: TRBV7-9; CDR3nt: TGTGCCAGCAGCTTACAGCTTTATGGCTACACCTTC; CDR3aa: CASSLQLYGYTF
abundance: NA; j_gene: TRBJ2-7; d_gene: NA; v_gene: TRBV24-1; CDR3nt: TGTGCCACCAGTGATTGGGGACATTACGAGCAGTACTTC; CDR3aa: CATSDWGHYEQYF
abundance: NA; j_gene: TRBJ2-1; d_gene: NA; v_gene: TRBV12-5; CDR3nt: TGTGCTAGTGGTTTGGACTCGGTGGAAGGGGAGTTCTTC; CDR3aa: CASGLDSVEGEFF
abundance: NA; j_gene: TRBJ1-1; d_gene: TRBD1; v_gene: TRBV5-1; CDR3nt: TGCGCCAGCAGCTTCACACCGGGACAGTCAAACACTGAAGCTTTCTTT; CDR3aa: CASSFTPGQSNTEAFF
abundance: once; j_gene: TRBJ1-4; d_gene: NA; v_gene: TRBV4-3; CDR3nt: TGCGCCAGCAGCCAAGGGAATTCCATTGTTAATGAAAAACTGTTTTTT; CDR3aa: CASSQGNSIVNEKLFF
abundance: few; j_gene: TRBJ2-1; d_gene: NA; v_gene: TRBV6-6; CDR3nt: TGTGCCAGCAGTTACCCAATCACAGGGAACAATGAGCAGTTCTTC; CDR3aa: CASSYPITGNNEQFF
abundance: few; j_gene: TRBJ2-5; d_gene: NA; v_gene: TRBV3-1; CDR3nt: TGTGCCAGCAGCCAAGAAGTCCAAGAGACCCAGTACTTC; CDR3aa: CASSQEVQETQYF
abundance: few; j_gene: TRBJ2-3; d_gene: NA; v_gene: TRBV6-6; CDR3nt: TGTGCCAGCAGTTACACGACAGATACGCAGTATTTT; CDR3aa: CASSYTTDTQYF
abundance: NA; j_gene: TRBJ2-7; d_gene: NA; v_gene: TRBV6-5; CDR3nt: TGTGCCAGCAGTTACTCGATTCGCCGCGAGCAGTACTTC; CDR3aa: CASSYSIRREQYF
abundance: NA; j_gene: TRBJ2-3; d_gene: NA; v_gene: TRBV4-3; CDR3nt: TGCGCCAGCAGCCAAGATATTGGCCGCACAGATACGCAGTATTTT; CDR3aa: CASSQDIGRTDTQYF
abundance: few; j_gene: TRBJ2-3; d_gene: NA; v_gene: TRBV9; CDR3nt: TGTGCCAGCAGCGCCTTTGGTCCCACAGATACGCAGTATTTT; CDR3aa: CASSAFGPTDTQYF
abundance: NA; j_gene: TRBJ1-4; d_gene: NA; v_gene: TRBV5-4; CDR3nt: TGTGCCAGCAGCGCCGATACAGGGAAGCTGTTTTTT; CDR3aa: CASSADTGKLFF
abundance: NA; j_gene: TRBJ2-1; d_gene: NA; v_gene: TRBV5-1; CDR3nt: TGCGCCAGCAGCTTAATACAGGGCAAGTATGAGCAGTTCTTC; CDR3aa: CASSLIQGKYEQFF
abundance: many; j_gene: TRBJ2-7; d_gene: NA; v_gene: TRBV7-6; CDR3nt: TGTGCCAGCAGCTTACGTTCAGGGGCCGGGACCTACGAGCAGTACTTC; CDR3aa: CASSLRSGAGTYEQYF
abundance: NA; j_gene: TRBJ1-1; d_gene: NA; v_gene: TRBV5-1; CDR3nt: TGCGCCAGCAGCCAACAAGCAGGGGCTGGGGGAGAAGCTTTCTTT; CDR3aa: CASSQQAGAGGEAFF
abundance: few; j_gene: TRBJ1-2; d_gene: NA; v_gene: TRBV9; CDR3nt: TGTGCCAGCAGCGTAGCTACTCCGGGGGGAGGGGACGCATATGGCTACACCTTC; CDR3aa: CASSVATPGGGDAYGYTF
abundance: few; j_gene: TRBJ2-1; d_gene: TRBD1; v_gene: TRBV18; CDR3nt: TGTGCCAGCTCACCCGCCGACAGGGTCCGAATCCATGAGCAGTTCTTC; CDR3aa: CASSPADRVRIHEQFF
abundance: NA; j_gene: TRBJ1-2; d_gene: NA; v_gene: TRBV7-9; CDR3nt: TGTGCCAGCAGCTTCGAGGGCATGGGCTACACCTTC; CDR3aa: CASSFEGMGYTF
abundance: few; j_gene: TRBJ2-1; d_gene: TRBD1; v_gene: TRBV27; CDR3nt: TGTGCCAGCAGTTTATCGTCAGGGGGCGCCCCCAATGAGCAGTTCTTC; CDR3aa: CASSLSSGGAPNEQFF
abundance: few; j_gene: TRBJ2-3; d_gene: NA; v_gene: TRBV12-3/TRBV12-4; CDR3nt: TGTGCCAGCAGTTCGACTAGGATCGTACCAGATACGCAGTATTTT; CDR3aa: CASSSTRIVPDTQYF
abundance: many; j_gene: TRBJ2-2; d_gene: TRBD1; v_gene: TRBV4-3; CDR3nt: TGCGCCAGCAGCCAAGATAGTCGGACAGGGAGCACCGGGGAGCTGTTTTTT; CDR3aa: CASSQDSRTGSTGELFF
abundance: few; j_gene: TRBJ2-5; d_gene: TRBD1; v_gene: TRBV5-6; CDR3nt: TGTGCCAGCAGCCCCGGACAGGGAATGACCCAGTACTTC; CDR3aa: CASSPGQGMTQYF
abundance: few; j_gene: TRBJ1-1; d_gene: TRBD1; v_gene: TRBV29-1; CDR3nt: TGCAGCGTCGTGGGACAGGGGGGGACTGAAGCTTTCTTT; CDR3aa: CSVVGQGGTEAFF
abundance: few; j_gene: TRBJ2-7; d_gene: NA; v_gene: TRBV11-2; CDR3nt: TGTGCCAGCAGCGCGCGCGGGGGCCATAGCTCCTACGAGCAGTACTTC; CDR3aa: CASSARGGHSSYEQYF
abundance: few; j_gene: TRBJ2-7; d_gene: NA; v_gene: TRBV4-1; CDR3nt: TGCGCCAGCAGCCAGGCGCCCTACGAGCAGTACTTC; CDR3aa: CASSQAPYEQYF
abundance: NA; j_gene: TRBJ2-3; d_gene: NA; v_gene: TRBV7-2; CDR3nt: TGTGCCAGCAGCCTAGGTCCCTCTGATACGCAGTATTTT; CDR3aa: CASSLGPSDTQYF
abundance: NA; j_gene: TRBJ2-1; d_gene: TRBD2; v_gene: TRBV6-5; CDR3nt: TGTGCCAGCAGTTCCCGACTAGCGGGGGACAATGAGCAGTTCTTC; CDR3aa: CASSSRLAGDNEQFF
abundance: NA; j_gene: TRBJ2-7; d_gene: NA; v_gene: TRBV10-3; CDR3nt: TGTGCCATCAGTGAGTCCAGGGCGACCTACGAGCAGTACTTC; CDR3aa: CAISESRATYEQYF
abundance: NA; j_gene: TRBJ2-1; d_gene: TRBD1; v_gene: TRBV5-1; CDR3nt: TGCGCCAGCAGCAGAACCGGGACAGGGGTCTACAATGAGCAGTTCTTC; CDR3aa: CASSRTGTGVYNEQFF
abundance: many; j_gene: TRBJ1-5; d_gene: NA; v_gene: TRBV7-2; CDR3nt: TGTGCCAGCAGCTTAGCGGTAGGGATGCCGCCCCAGCATTTT; CDR3aa: CASSLAVGMPPQHF
abundance: few; j_gene: TRBJ2-3; d_gene: NA; v_gene: TRBV12-3/TRBV12-4; CDR3nt: TGTGCCAGCACGAGGGCTAGCGTCACAGATACGCAGTATTTT; CDR3aa: CASTRASVTDTQYF
abundance: NA; j_gene: TRBJ1-4; d_gene: TRBD1; v_gene: TRBV6-1; CDR3nt: TGTGCCAGCAGTCAGGGACAGGGGGGATCTGAAAAACTGTTTTTT; CDR3aa: CASSQGQGGSEKLFF
abundance: NA; j_gene: TRBJ2-1; d_gene: TRBD1; v_gene: TRBV7-9; CDR3nt: TGTGCCAGCAGCTTACGAGGGGGCGAAGGCAATGAGCAGTTCTTC; CDR3aa: CASSLRGGEGNEQFF
abundance: few; j_gene: TRBJ2-2; d_gene: NA; v_gene: TRBV7-6; CDR3nt: TGTGCCAGCCACCCGGGGGTCTGGGGGACCGGGGAGCTGTTTTTT; CDR3aa: CASHPGVWGTGELFF
abundance: few; j_gene: TRBJ1-2; d_gene: TRBD1; v_gene: TRBV24-1; CDR3nt: TGTGCCACCAGTGAAGGGGGGACAGGGAGGACTAACTATGGCTACACCTTC; CDR3aa: CATSEGGTGRTNYGYTF